This entry describes one T cell receptor (beta chain). This entry comes from a study of blood T cell repertoires in COVID-19. Overall study context: COVID-19 samples collected from the United States, Italy and Spain covered acute and convalescent phases. T cells, B-cell-depleted T cells, or PBMCs supplied cDNA or gDNA.

The V end was cut by 0 bases, the J end by 2 bases, with 12 bases between. The CDR3 sequence is 15 residues long. CDR1 and CDR2 from the germline V gene are SGHRS and YFSETQ. Some clones are missing from TCRdb's copy, which holds only in-frame ones; the method was immunoSEQ multiplex PCR. The top ten clones hold nearly 45% of a sample with 70,000 to 90,000 clones, just over 85% of them seen once. V is TRBV5-1 and J is TRBJ2-7, with a possible D match to TRBD1 (6 bases). The sequenced material came from peripheral blood. This sequence originates from a human donor in a cohort sampled during active COVID-19. The CDR3 bases are TGCGCCAGCAGCTTGGAAGGGGGTAAGGCCTACGAGCAGTACTTC. Residues: CASSLEGGKAYEQYF.